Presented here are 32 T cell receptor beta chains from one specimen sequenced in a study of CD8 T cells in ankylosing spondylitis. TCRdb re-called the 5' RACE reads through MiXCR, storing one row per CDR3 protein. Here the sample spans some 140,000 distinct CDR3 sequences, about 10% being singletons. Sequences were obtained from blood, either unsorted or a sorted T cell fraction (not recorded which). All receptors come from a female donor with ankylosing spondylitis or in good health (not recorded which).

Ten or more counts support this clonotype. The CDR3: CATSDKVYTDTQYF. The CDR3 bases are TGTGCCACCAGTGATAAGGTGTACACAGATACGCAGTATTTT. The chain combines TRBV24-1 with TRBJ2-3; D gene ambiguous. In germline, CDR1 is KGHDR, CDR2 SFDVKD. The CDR3 loop spans 14 amino acids. The ends were cut back, 3 bases at V and 2 bases at J, with 8 bases in the middle.

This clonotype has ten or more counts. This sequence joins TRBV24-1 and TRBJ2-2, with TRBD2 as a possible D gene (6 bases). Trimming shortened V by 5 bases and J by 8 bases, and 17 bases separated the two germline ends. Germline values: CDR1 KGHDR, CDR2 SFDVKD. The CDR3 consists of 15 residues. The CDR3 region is CATSGDWAVSGELFF. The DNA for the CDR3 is TGTGCCACCAGTGGGGACTGGGCAGTTTCGGGGGAGCTGTTTTTT.

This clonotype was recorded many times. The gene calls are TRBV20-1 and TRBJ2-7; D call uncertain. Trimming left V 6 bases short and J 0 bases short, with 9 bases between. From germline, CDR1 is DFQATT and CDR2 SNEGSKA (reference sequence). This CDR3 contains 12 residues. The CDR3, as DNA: TGCAGTGCGTGGCCCAGCTCCTACGAGCAGTACTTC. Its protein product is CSAWPSSYEQYF.

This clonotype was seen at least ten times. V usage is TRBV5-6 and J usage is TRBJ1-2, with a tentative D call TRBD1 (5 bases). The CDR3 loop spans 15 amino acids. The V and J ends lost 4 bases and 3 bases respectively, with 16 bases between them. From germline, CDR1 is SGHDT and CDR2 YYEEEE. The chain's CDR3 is CASSPGGTIDYGYTF. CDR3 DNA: TGTGCCAGCAGCCCTGGGGGGACCATAGACTATGGCTACACCTTC.

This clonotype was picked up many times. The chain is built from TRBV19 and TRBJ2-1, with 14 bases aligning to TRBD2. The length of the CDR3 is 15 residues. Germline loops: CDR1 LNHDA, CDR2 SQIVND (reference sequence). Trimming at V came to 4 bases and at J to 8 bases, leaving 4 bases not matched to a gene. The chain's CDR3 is CASSRLAGGRDEQFF. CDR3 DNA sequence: TGTGCCAGTAGTAGACTAGCGGGAGGGCGGGATGAGCAGTTCTTC. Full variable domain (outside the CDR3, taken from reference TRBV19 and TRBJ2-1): DGGITQSPKYLFRKEGQNVTLSCEQNLNHDAMYWYRQDPGQGLRLIYYSQIVNDFQKGDIAEGYSVSREKKESFPLTVTSAQKNPTAFYLCASSRLAGGRDEQFFGPGTRLTVL.

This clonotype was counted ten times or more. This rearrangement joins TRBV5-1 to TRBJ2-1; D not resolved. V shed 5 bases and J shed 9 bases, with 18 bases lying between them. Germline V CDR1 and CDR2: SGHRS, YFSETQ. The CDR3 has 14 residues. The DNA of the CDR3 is TGCGCCAGCAGACCTAGTTCCCGGAGTGGTGAGCAGTTCTTC. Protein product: CASRPSSRSGEQFF.

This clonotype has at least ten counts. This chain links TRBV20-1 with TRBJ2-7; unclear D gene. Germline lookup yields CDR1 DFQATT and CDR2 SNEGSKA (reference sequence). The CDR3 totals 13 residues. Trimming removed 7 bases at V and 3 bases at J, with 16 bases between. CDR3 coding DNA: TGCAGTGGTTCAGCAGGATCGGTCTACGAGCAGTACTTC. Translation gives CSGSAGSVYEQYF.

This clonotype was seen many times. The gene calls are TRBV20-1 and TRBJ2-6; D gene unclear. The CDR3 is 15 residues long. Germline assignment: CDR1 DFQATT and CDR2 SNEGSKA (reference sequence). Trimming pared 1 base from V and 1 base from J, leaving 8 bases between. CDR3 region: CSARGIGSGANVLTF. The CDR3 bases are TGCAGTGCTAGAGGGATTGGGTCTGGGGCCAACGTCCTGACTTTC.

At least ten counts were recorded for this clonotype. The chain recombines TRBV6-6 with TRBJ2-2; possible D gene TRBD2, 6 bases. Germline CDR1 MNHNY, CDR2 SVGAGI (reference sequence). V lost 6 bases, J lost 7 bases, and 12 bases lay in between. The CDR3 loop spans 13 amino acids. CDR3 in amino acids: CASRYRGDGELFF. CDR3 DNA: TGTGCCAGCAGATACCGCGGGGACGGGGAGCTGTTTTTT.

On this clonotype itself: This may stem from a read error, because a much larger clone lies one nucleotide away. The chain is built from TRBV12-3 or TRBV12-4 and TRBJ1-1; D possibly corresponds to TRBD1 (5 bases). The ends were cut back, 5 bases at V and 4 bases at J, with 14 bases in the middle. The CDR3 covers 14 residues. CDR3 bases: TGTGCCAGCAGTACAGGCAGGGAATCCACTGAAGCTTTCTTT. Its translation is CASSTGRESTEAFF.

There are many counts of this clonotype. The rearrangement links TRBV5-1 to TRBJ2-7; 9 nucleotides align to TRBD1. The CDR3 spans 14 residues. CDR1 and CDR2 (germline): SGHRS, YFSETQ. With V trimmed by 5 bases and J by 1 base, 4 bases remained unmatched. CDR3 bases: TGCGCCAGCAGATCCGGGACAGGGTCCTACGAGCAGTACTTC. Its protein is CASRSGTGSYEQYF.

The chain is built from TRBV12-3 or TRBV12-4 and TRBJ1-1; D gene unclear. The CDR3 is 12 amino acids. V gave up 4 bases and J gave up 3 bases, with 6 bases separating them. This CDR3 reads CASSWVYTEAFF. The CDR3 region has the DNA TGTGCCAGCAGTTGGGTGTACACTGAAGCTTTCTTT.

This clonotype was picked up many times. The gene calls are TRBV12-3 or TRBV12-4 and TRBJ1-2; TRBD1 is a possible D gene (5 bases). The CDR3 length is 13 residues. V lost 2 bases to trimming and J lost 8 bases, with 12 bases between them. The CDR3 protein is CASSLTGTSGYTF. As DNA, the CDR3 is TGTGCCAGCAGTTTAACAGGCACGTCGGGCTACACCTTC.

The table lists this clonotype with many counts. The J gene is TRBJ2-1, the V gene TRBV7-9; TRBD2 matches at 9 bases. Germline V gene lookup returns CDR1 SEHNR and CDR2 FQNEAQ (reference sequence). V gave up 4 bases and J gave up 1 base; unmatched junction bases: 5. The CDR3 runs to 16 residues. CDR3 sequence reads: CASSSLSGSSYNEQFF. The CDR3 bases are TGTGCCAGCAGCTCCCTTAGCGGGAGTTCCTACAATGAGCAGTTCTTC.

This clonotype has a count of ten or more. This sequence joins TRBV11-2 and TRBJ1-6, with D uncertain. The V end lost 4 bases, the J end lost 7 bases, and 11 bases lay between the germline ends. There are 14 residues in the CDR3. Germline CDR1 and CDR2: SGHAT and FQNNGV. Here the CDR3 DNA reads TGTGCCAGCAGCTCCCAGACCCGGAATTCACCCCTCCACTTT. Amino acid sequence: CASSSQTRNSPLHF.

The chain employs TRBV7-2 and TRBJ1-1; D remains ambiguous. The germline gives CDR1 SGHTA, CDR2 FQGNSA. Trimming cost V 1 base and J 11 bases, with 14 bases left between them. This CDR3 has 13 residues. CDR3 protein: CASSLVGRRYAFF. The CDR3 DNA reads TGTGCCAGCAGCTTAGTGGGCAGGCGTTATGCTTTCTTT.

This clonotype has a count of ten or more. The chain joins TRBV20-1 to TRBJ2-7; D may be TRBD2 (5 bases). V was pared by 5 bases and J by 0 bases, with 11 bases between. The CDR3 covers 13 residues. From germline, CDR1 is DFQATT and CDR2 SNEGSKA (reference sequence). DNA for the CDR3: TGCAGTGCTCCTAGCACCGACTCCTACGAGCAGTACTTC. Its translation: CSAPSTDSYEQYF.

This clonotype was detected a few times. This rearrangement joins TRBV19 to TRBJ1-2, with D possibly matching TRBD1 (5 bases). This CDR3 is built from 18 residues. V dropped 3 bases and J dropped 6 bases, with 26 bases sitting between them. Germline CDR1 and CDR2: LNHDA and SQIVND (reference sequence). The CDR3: CASSIWNWAAGRSDGYTF. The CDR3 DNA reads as TGTGCCAGTAGTATTTGGAACTGGGCGGCAGGGCGGTCTGATGGCTACACCTTC.

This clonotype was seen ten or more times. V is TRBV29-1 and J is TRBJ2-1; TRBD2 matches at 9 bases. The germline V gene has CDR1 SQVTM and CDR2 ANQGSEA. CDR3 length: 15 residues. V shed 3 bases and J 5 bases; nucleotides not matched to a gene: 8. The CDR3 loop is CSVEQRREGNNEQFF. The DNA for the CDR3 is TGCAGCGTTGAGCAGCGGCGGGAGGGAAACAATGAGCAGTTCTTC.

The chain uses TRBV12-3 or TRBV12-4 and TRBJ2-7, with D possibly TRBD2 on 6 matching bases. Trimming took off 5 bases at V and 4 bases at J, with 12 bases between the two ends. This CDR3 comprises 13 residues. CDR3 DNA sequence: TGTGCCAGCAGTCAGGCGGGAAATTACGAGCAGTACTTC. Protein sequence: CASSQAGNYEQYF.

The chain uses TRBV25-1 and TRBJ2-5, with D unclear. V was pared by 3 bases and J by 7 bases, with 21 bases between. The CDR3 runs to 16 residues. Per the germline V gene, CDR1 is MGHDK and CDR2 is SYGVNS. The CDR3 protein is CASSDSLPRLAGTQYF. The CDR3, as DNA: TGTGCCAGCAGTGATTCCCTTCCTCGACTGGCCGGGACCCAGTACTTC.

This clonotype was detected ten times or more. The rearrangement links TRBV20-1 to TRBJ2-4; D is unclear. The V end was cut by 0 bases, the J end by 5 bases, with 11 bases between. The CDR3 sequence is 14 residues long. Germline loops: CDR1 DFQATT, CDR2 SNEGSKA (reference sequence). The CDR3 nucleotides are TGCAGTGCTAGAGACCCACGTGAGCAAAACATTCAGTACTTC. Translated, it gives CSARDPREQNIQYF.

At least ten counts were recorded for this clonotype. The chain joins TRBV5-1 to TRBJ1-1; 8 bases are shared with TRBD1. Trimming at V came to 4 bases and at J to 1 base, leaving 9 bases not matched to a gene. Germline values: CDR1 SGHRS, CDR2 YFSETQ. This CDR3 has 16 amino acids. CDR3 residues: CASSPGQATKNTEAFF. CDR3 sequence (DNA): TGCGCCAGCAGCCCGGGACAGGCCACAAAGAACACTGAAGCTTTCTTT.

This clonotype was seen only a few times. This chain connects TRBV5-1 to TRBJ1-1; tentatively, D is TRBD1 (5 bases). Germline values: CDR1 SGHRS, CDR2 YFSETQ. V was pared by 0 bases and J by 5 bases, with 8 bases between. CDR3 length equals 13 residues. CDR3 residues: CASSLGGRTEAFF. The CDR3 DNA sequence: TGCGCCAGCAGCTTGGGGGGGAGGACTGAAGCTTTCTTT. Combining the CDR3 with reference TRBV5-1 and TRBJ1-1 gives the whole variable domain KAGVTQTPRYLIKTRGQQVTLSCSPISGHRSVSWYQQTPGQGLQFLFEYFSETQRNKGNFPGRFSGRQFSNSRSEMNVSTLELGDSALYLCASSLGGRTEAFFGQGTRLTVV.

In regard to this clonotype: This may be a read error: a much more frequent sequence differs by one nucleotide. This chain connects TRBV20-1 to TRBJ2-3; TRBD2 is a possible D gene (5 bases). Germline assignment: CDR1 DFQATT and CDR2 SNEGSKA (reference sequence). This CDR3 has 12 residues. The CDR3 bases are TGCAATGGAGGCTCCTACACAGATACGCAGTATTTT. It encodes CNGGSYTDTQYF.

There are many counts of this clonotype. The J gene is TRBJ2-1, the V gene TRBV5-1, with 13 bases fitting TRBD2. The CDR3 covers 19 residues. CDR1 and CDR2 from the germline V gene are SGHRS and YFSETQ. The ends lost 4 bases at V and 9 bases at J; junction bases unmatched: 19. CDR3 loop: CASSSASRPTSGRAAEQFF. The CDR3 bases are TGCGCCAGCAGCAGTGCCTCAAGACCAACTAGCGGGAGGGCGGCTGAGCAGTTCTTC.

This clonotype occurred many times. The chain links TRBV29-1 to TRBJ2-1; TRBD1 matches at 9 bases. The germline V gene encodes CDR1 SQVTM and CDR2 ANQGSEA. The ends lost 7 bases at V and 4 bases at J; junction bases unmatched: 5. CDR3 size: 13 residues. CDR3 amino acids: CSAETGGYNEQFF. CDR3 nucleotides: TGCAGCGCCGAGACAGGGGGATACAATGAGCAGTTCTTC.

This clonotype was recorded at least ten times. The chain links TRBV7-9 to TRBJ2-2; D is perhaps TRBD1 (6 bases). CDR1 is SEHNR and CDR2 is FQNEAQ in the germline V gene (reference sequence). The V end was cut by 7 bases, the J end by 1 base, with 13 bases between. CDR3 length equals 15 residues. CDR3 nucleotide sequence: TGTGCCAGCACCCCGGACAGCCGGAACACCGGGGAGCTGTTTTTT. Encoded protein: CASTPDSRNTGELFF.

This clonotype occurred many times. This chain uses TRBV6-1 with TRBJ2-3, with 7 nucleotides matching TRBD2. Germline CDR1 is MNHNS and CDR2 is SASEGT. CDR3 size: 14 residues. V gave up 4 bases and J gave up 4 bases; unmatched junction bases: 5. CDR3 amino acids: CASSGQSGADTQYF. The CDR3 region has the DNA TGTGCCAGCAGTGGCCAGAGCGGGGCAGATACGCAGTATTTT.

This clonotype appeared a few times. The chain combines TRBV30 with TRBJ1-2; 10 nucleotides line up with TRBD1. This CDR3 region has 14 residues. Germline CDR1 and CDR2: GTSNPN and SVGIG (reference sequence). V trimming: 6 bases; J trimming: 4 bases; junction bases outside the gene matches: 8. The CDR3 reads CACTSGQGRYGYTF. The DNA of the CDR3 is TGTGCCTGTACGTCGGGACAGGGGCGCTATGGCTACACCTTC.

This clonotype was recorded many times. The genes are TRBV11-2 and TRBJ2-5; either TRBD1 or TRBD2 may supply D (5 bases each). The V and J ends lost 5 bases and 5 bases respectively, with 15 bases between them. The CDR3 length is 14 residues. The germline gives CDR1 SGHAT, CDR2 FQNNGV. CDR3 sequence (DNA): TGTGCCAGCAGCCTTACCCGAGGGACGGAGACCCAGTACTTC. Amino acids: CASSLTRGTETQYF.

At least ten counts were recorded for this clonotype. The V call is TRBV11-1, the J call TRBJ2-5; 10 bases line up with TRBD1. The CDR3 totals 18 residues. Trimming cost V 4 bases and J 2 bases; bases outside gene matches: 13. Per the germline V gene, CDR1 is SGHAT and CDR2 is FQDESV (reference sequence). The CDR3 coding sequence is TGTGCCAGCAGCTCCACGGTGGACAGGGGGAAGTGGCAAGAGACCCAGTACTTC. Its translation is CASSSTVDRGKWQETQYF.